The 25 T cell receptor beta chains in this list originate from one sample, sequenced in a study of cytomegalovirus exposure and HLA in healthy donors. Data came from immunoSEQ multiplex PCR; TCRdb stores just in-frame clones and leaves some out. The data show 150,000 to 200,000 clones, roughly 77% seen once. The sequenced material came from PBMCs. These receptors were taken from a woman younger than 45 in good health and CMV-seronegative.

This chain connects TRBV6-6 to TRBJ2-7; 7 bases map to TRBD1. Germline V CDR1 and CDR2: MNHNY, SVGAGI (reference sequence). After removal of 0 bases from V and 3 bases from J, the junction contained 8 bases not matched to a gene. CDR3 length: 16 amino acids. CDR3: CASSYSNLAGGYEQYF. As DNA, the CDR3 is TGTGCCAGCAGTTACTCGAATTTGGCAGGGGGCTACGAGCAGTACTTC.

The rearrangement joins TRBV19 to TRBJ2-7; tentative D call: TRBD1 (5 bases). There are 15 residues in the CDR3. V lost 2 bases and J lost 7, with 18 bases in between. The germline V gene has CDR1 LNHDA and CDR2 SQIVND (reference sequence). CDR3 region: CASSITVAASGEQYF. For the CDR3, the DNA is TGTGCCAGTAGTATAACGGTGGCAGCCTCAGGGGAGCAGTACTTC.

V gene TRBV7-8 combines with J gene TRBJ1-3; D is unclear. In germline, CDR1 is SGHVS, CDR2 FQNEAQ. CDR3 length equals 17 residues. The V end lost 5 bases, the J end lost 0 bases, and 17 bases lay between the germline ends. The CDR3 sequence: CASSPLSRRVSGNTIYF. In DNA form, the CDR3 reads TGTGCCAGCAGCCCGCTCTCCCGGAGAGTCTCTGGAAACACCATATATTTT.

This clone appeared once. Different DNA sequences within this sample yield the same CDR3. The gene calls are TRBV30 and TRBJ1-5; D is unclear. The CDR3 spans 13 residues. Trimming stripped 0 bases from V and 5 bases from J, with 8 bases between. The germline V gene has CDR1 GTSNPN and CDR2 SVGIG (reference sequence). CDR3 sequence reads: CAWSVRGDQPQHF. CDR3 DNA sequence: TGTGCCTGGAGTGTACGGGGAGATCAGCCCCAGCATTTT.

The rearrangement links TRBV7-2 to TRBJ2-7; tentative D call: TRBD1 (5 bases). With 0 bases removed from V and 1 base from J, the gap between germline ends came to 10 bases. CDR3 size: 15 residues. Per germline, CDR1 SGHTA and CDR2 FQGNSA. In nucleotides, the CDR3 is TGTGCCAGCAGCTTAGCCCAGGGTGGATCCTACGAGCAGTACTTC. It specifies CASSLAQGGSYEQYF. Full variable domain (missing parts from reference TRBV7-2 and TRBJ2-7): GAGVSQSPSNKVTEKGKDVELRCDPISGHTALYWYRQSLGQGLEFLIYFQGNSAPDKSGLPSDRFSAERTGGSVSTLTIQRTQQEDSAVYLCASSLAQGGSYEQYFGPGTRLTVT.

V usage is TRBV2 and J usage is TRBJ2-1; D may be TRBD1 (6 bases). CDR1 SNHLY and CDR2 FYNNEI come from the germline V gene. The CDR3 is 12 amino acids. Trimming took off 6 bases at V and 5 bases at J, with 8 bases between the two ends. The CDR3 sequence: CASRTGNNEQFF. CDR3 nucleotide sequence: TGTGCCAGCAGGACAGGAAACAATGAGCAGTTCTTC.

This chain links TRBV2 with TRBJ2-2; D is possibly TRBD2 (5 bases). The CDR3 extends over 14 amino acids. Germline V CDR1 and CDR2: SNHLY, FYNNEI. Trimming removed 5 bases at V and 3 bases at J, with 10 bases between. CDR3 nucleotide sequence: TGTGCCAGCAGTCGGACTGGGGACACCGGGGAGCTGTTTTTT. Translation: CASSRTGDTGELFF.

This rearrangement joins TRBV5-1 to TRBJ2-5, with 7 positions matching TRBD1. CDR3 size: 14 residues. Germline V gene sequence: CDR1 SGHRS, CDR2 YFSETQ. With V trimmed by 2 bases and J by 5 bases, 6 bases remained unmatched. CDR3 sequence reads: CASSFDRDVETQYF. CDR3 DNA sequence: TGCGCCAGCAGCTTCGACAGGGATGTGGAGACCCAGTACTTC.

This CDR3 reads CASRQGGMTEAFF. The CDR3 bases are TGTGCCAGCAGACAGGGGGGGATGACTGAAGCTTTCTTT. V is TRBV6-1 and J is TRBJ1-1; TRBD1 matches at 8 bases. The CDR3 totals 13 residues. V shed 6 bases and J 5 bases; nucleotides not matched to a gene: 5. Germline V gene lookup returns CDR1 MNHNS and CDR2 SASEGT.

This chain joins TRBV15 and TRBJ1-2; D ambiguous. The CDR3 has 13 residues. Germline values: CDR1 LNHNV, CDR2 YYDKDF (reference sequence). V was pared by 0 bases and J by 4 bases, with 6 bases between. The CDR3 nucleotides are TGTGCCACCAGCAGAGATCAGGTCTATGGCTACACCTTC. It codes for CATSRDQVYGYTF. Together with reference TRBV15 and TRBJ1-2, the CDR3 gives the full variable domain: DAMVIQNPRYQVTQFGKPVTLSCSQTLNHNVMYWYQQKSSQAPKLLFHYYDKDFNNEADTPDNFQSRRPNTSFCFLDIRSPGLGDTAMYLCATSRDQVYGYTFGSGTRLTVV.

The V and J genes are TRBV6-5 and TRBJ2-2; the D gene is possibly TRBD2 (5 bases). Germline V lookup: CDR1 MNHEY, CDR2 SVGAGI. The germline V and J ends were trimmed by 8 bases and 3 bases, with 16 bases remaining between them. There are 15 residues in the CDR3. The CDR3 DNA reads TGTGCCAGCCAAGGCGGGCTTTGGGACACCGGGGAGCTGTTTTTT. Amino acids: CASQGGLWDTGELFF.

V is TRBV29-1 and J is TRBJ1-2; TRBD1 might be the D (5 bases). Germline V gives CDR1 SQVTM, CDR2 ANQGSEA. The CDR3 loop spans 14 amino acids. Deletions cut 5 bases from V and 4 bases from J, with 17 bases between. The CDR3 sequence: CSVSLGAAVYGYTF. In DNA form, the CDR3 reads TGCAGCGTTAGTTTAGGGGCGGCTGTCTATGGCTACACCTTC. Drawing the rest from reference TRBV29-1 and TRBJ1-2, the complete variable domain is SAVISQKPSRDICQRGTSLTIQCQVDSQVTMMFWYRQQPGQSLTLIATANQGSEATYESGFVIDKFPISRPNLTFSTLTVSNMSPEDSSIYLCSVSLGAAVYGYTFGSGTRLTVV.

The chain links TRBV11-2 to TRBJ2-7; D is undetermined. CDR1 is SGHAT, CDR2 FQNNGV, per germline. The CDR3 has 15 residues. V was clipped by 0 bases and J by 4 bases, with 13 bases between them. The CDR3 loop is CASSLDSGFLYEQYF. The CDR3 DNA is TGTGCCAGCAGCTTAGATTCAGGTTTCTTGTACGAGCAGTACTTC.

The V call is TRBV2, the J call TRBJ1-5, with 11 bases matching TRBD1. This CDR3 contains 16 residues. Trimming cost V 5 bases and J 2 bases; bases outside gene matches: 5. In germline, CDR1 is SNHLY, CDR2 FYNNEI. Here the CDR3 reads CASSLGQGDGNQPQHF. The CDR3 DNA is TGTGCCAGCAGTCTGGGACAGGGGGATGGCAATCAGCCCCAGCATTTT. Variable domain in full (rest from reference TRBV2 and TRBJ1-5): EPEVTQTPSHQVTQMGQEVILRCVPISNHLYFYWYRQILGQKVEFLVSFYNNEISEKSEIFDDQFSVERPDGSNFTLKIRSTKLEDSAMYFCASSLGQGDGNQPQHFGDGTRLSIL.

This chain connects TRBV6-5 to TRBJ2-7; TRBD2 agrees at 13 bases. The CDR3 is 15 residues long. The germline V gene encodes CDR1 MNHEY and CDR2 SVGAGI. Losses at the gene ends were 2 bases for V and 2 bases for J; bases not matched to a gene: 0. CDR3 sequence (DNA): TGTGCCAGCAGTTACGGACTAGCGGGAGCCTACGAGCAGTACTTC. This encodes CASSYGLAGAYEQYF.

V and J are TRBV27 and TRBJ1-1, with 7 bases identical to TRBD1. Per germline, CDR1 MNHEY and CDR2 SMNVEV (reference sequence). Germline trimming cut 0 bases from V and 1 base from J; bases unmatched to any gene: 2. The CDR3 runs to 15 residues. CDR3 coding DNA: TGTGCCAGCAGTTTATCGGGACAGAAGAACACTGAAGCTTTCTTT. Its protein product is CASSLSGQKNTEAFF.

J is TRBJ2-2 and V is TRBV10-2; 9 bases fit TRBD2. The CDR3 is made up of 14 amino acids. The V gene's germline CDR1 is WSHSY and CDR2 SAAADI. The V gene end was trimmed by 8 bases and the J gene end by 4 bases; junction bases not matched to a gene: 5. In DNA, the CDR3 is TGCGCCAGCGGCGGGAGGGAAGGCACCGGGGAGCTGTTTTTT. Translation gives CASGGREGTGELFF.

The chain uses TRBV10-1 and TRBJ1-5, with D perhaps TRBD1 (5 bases). V dropped 7 bases and J dropped 3 bases, with 10 bases sitting between them. CDR1 WNHNN and CDR2 SYGVQD come from the germline V gene (reference sequence). The CDR3 is 13 amino acids. CDR3 coding DNA: TGCGCCAGCATCCCACAGGCCAATCAGCCCCAGCATTTT. Its translation: CASIPQANQPQHF.

The chain couples TRBV6-5 to TRBJ2-5; 8 nucleotides line up with TRBD1. The CDR3 sequence is 14 residues long. V lost 2 bases to trimming and J lost 4 bases; unmatched junction nucleotides: 3. Germline V lookup: CDR1 MNHEY, CDR2 SVGAGI. The CDR3 reads CASSYDDRGETQYF. In nucleotides, the CDR3 is TGTGCCAGCAGTTACGACGACAGGGGAGAGACCCAGTACTTC.

V gene TRBV11-2 combines with J gene TRBJ2-3; no firm D call. Germline V gives CDR1 SGHAT, CDR2 FQNNGV. Trimming stripped 1 base from V and 1 base from J, with 9 bases between. The CDR3 has 15 residues. CDR3 sequence reads: CASSLGAGRTDTQYF. CDR3 nucleotide sequence: TGTGCCAGCAGCTTAGGGGCAGGCCGCACAGATACGCAGTATTTT.

V gene TRBV6-6 combines with J gene TRBJ1-2; TRBD1 matches at 9 bases. This CDR3 has 16 residues. Germline V lookup: CDR1 MNHNY, CDR2 SVGAGI (reference sequence). With V trimmed by 0 bases and J by 7 bases, 9 bases remained unmatched. This chain's CDR3 is CASSYSGEQGASGYTF. The DNA for the CDR3 is TGTGCCAGCAGTTACTCGGGGGAACAGGGGGCCTCTGGCTACACCTTC.

The chain uses TRBV19 and TRBJ2-7; TRBD2 matches 7 bases. The CDR3 consists of 15 residues. V shed 5 bases and J 0 bases; nucleotides not matched to a gene: 7. Germline lookup yields CDR1 LNHDA and CDR2 SQIVND (reference sequence). The CDR3 reads CASSLTSRSSYEQYF. CDR3 DNA: TGTGCCAGTAGTCTGACTAGCAGGAGCTCCTACGAGCAGTACTTC.

This sequence joins TRBV6-5 and TRBJ1-4; tentatively, D is TRBD1 (6 bases). CDR3 size: 14 residues. The V end was cut by 6 bases, the J end by 5 bases, with 13 bases between. Germline V gene data show CDR1 as MNHEY and CDR2 as SVGAGI. CDR3 nucleotide sequence: TGTGCCAGCAGACCCACAGGGCGGAATGAAAAACTGTTTTTT. It encodes CASRPTGRNEKLFF.

This clone turned up a few times. This chain uses TRBV29-1 with TRBJ1-2; D call uncertain. Germline CDR1 and CDR2: SQVTM and ANQGSEA. The CDR3 is made up of 9 amino acids. V shed 8 bases and J shed 6 bases, with 7 bases lying between them. CDR3 sequence (DNA): TGCAGCATCCAGGATGGCTACACCTTC. It is translated as CSIQDGYTF.

The chain links TRBV7-8 to TRBJ1-5, with 8 bases aligning to TRBD1. The CDR3 covers 15 residues. V trimming: 5 bases; J trimming: 2 bases; junction bases outside the gene matches: 5. Germline loops: CDR1 SGHVS, CDR2 FQNEAQ. Here the CDR3 DNA reads TGTGCCAGCAGCCGGGACAGGTGGGGCAATCAGCCCCAGCATTTT. It is translated as CASSRDRWGNQPQHF. Supplemented by reference TRBV7-8 and TRBJ1-5, the full variable domain reads GAGVSQSPRYKVAKRGQDVALRCDPISGHVSLFWYQQALGQGPEFLTYFQNEAQLDKSGLPSDRFFAERPEGSVSTLKIQRTQQEDSAVYLCASSRDRWGNQPQHFGDGTRLSIL.